This is a list of T cell receptor beta chains from one sample in a study of blood T cell repertoires in COVID-19. Clones were read by immunoSEQ multiplex PCR, and TCRdb kept only the in-frame ones, dropping some. The top ten hold around 12% of the sample, which has approximately 280,000 clones, around nine tenths seen once. The specimen was peripheral blood. The receptors derive from a woman aged 55 to 70 with acute or convalescent COVID-19. CDR3s include the opening cysteine and the closing phenylalanine or tryptophan. A D gene is named only where the DNA matches it firmly. Rows give clone size only sometimes, using once, few, many, or a class for an expanded clone.

-,TRBV4-3,TRBJ1-2,TRBD1,CASSSAIQGARGYTF,TGCGCCAGCAGCTCCGCCATACAGGGGGCGCGGGGCTACACCTTC
few,TRBV4-1,TRBJ1-4,-,CASSQRGQTNEKLFF,TGCGCCAGCAGCCAACGTGGGCAGACTAATGAAAAACTGTTTTTT
-,TRBV5-6,TRBJ1-5,-,CASSWGRNQAQHF,TGTGCCAGCAGCTGGGGGCGGAACCAGGCCCAGCATTTT
-,TRBV3-1/TRBV3-2,TRBJ2-5,TRBD2,CASFQVAGNVETQYF,TGTGCCAGCTTCCAAGTAGCGGGTAATGTAGAGACCCAGTACTTC
once,TRBV12-3/TRBV12-4,TRBJ2-7,TRBD1,CASRGGQGNEQYF,TGTGCCAGCAGGGGGGGACAGGGTAACGAGCAGTACTTC
few,TRBV6-6,TRBJ1-1,-,CATLPRGTEAFF,TGTGCCACCCTCCCCCGGGGCACTGAAGCTTTCTTT
-,TRBV12-3/TRBV12-4,TRBJ1-5,TRBD1,CASSGQGSQPQHF,TGTGCCAGCAGTGGACAGGGATCTCAGCCCCAGCATTTT
-,TRBV5-1,TRBJ2-6,-,CASSFLQTGANVLTF,TGCGCCAGCAGCTTCCTTCAGACTGGGGCCAACGTCCTGACTTTC
-,TRBV7-2,TRBJ1-1,-,CASSLVRSNTEAFF,TGTGCCAGCAGCTTAGTCCGGAGTAACACTGAAGCTTTCTTT
-,TRBV6-2/TRBV6-3,TRBJ1-4,-,CASSYQGGSEKLFF,TGTGCCAGCAGTTACCAAGGGGGTTCGGAAAAACTGTTTTTT
-,TRBV5-1,TRBJ1-1,-,CASSFPTGNTEAFF,TGCGCCAGCAGCTTCCCGACAGGAAACACTGAAGCTTTCTTT
-,TRBV7-9,TRBJ1-2,-,CASSLRQITNGYTF,TGTGCCAGCAGCTTACGACAGATAACAAATGGCTACACCTTC
-,TRBV3-1/TRBV3-2,TRBJ2-5,TRBD2,CASSGTSAGETQYF,TGTGCCAGCAGTGGGACTAGCGCCGGGGAGACCCAGTACTTC
-,TRBV7-9,TRBJ2-5,TRBD2,CASSAAGAETQYF,TGTGCCAGCAGCGCAGCGGGAGCGGAGACCCAGTACTTC
-,TRBV6-2/TRBV6-3,TRBJ2-3,TRBD2,CASSFPTSGGTDTQYF,TGTGCCAGCAGTTTCCCGACTAGCGGGGGTACAGATACGCAGTATTTT
-,TRBV18,TRBJ1-5,-,CASSEAASNQPQHF,TGTGCCAGCTCCGAGGCAGCCAGCAATCAGCCCCAGCATTTT
-,TRBV27,TRBJ2-1,-,CASISLRAMNNEQFF,TGTGCCAGCATCTCTTTGAGGGCCATGAACAATGAGCAGTTCTTC
-,TRBV6-5,TRBJ1-1,-,CASSNRQVATEAFF,TGTGCCAGCAGTAACCGACAGGTGGCCACTGAAGCTTTCTTT
-,TRBV18,TRBJ2-6,-,CASSPPFGQIYSGANVLTF,TGTGCCAGCTCACCACCCTTCGGACAGATCTACTCTGGGGCCAACGTCCTGACTTTC
few,TRBV5-4,TRBJ2-7,-,CASSLDPYTYEQYF,TGTGCCAGCAGCTTGGACCCTTACACCTACGAGCAGTACTTC
-,TRBV4-3,TRBJ1-1,-,CASSQGAGINTEAFF,TGCGCCAGCAGCCAAGGGGCGGGGATTAACACTGAAGCTTTCTTT
-,TRBV2,TRBJ2-4,-,CASSGDRLAKNIQYF,TGTGCCAGCAGCGGTGACAGACTAGCCAAAAACATTCAGTACTTC
few,TRBV5-5,TRBJ2-4,TRBD2,CASSLVTSGGAGAKNIQYF,TGTGCCAGCAGCTTGGTAACCAGCGGGGGGGCGGGAGCCAAAAACATTCAGTACTTC
-,TRBV24-1,TRBJ2-5,-,CATSLTGYVETQYF,TGTGCCACCAGTCTAACAGGCTATGTGGAGACCCAGTACTTC
-,TRBV10-3,TRBJ1-2,TRBD1,CAIRGTGGNGYTF,TGTGCCATCAGAGGGACAGGGGGAAATGGCTACACCTTC
-,TRBV6-6,TRBJ1-3,-,CASSRESSGNTIYF,TGTGCCAGCAGCCGGGAGAGCTCTGGAAACACCATATATTTT
once,TRBV5-4,TRBJ2-1,TRBD2,CASSLTGGRSYNEQFF,TGTGCCAGCAGCCTTACGGGGGGGCGTTCCTACAATGAGCAGTTCTTC
few,TRBV15,TRBJ1-5,TRBD1,CATSRGQGYQPQHF,TGTGCCACCAGCAGGGGACAGGGCTATCAGCCCCAGCATTTT
-,TRBV19,TRBJ1-3,-,CASRAGSSGNTIYF,TGTGCCAGCCGAGCGGGGAGCTCTGGAAACACCATATATTTT
-,TRBV27,TRBJ2-7,TRBD1,CASSSFGTGLSYEQYF,TGTGCCAGCAGTTCCTTTGGGACAGGGCTATCCTACGAGCAGTACTTC
-,TRBV3-1/TRBV3-2,TRBJ2-1,TRBD1,CASSLRMGQGMLDQFF,TGTGCCAGCAGCCTCCGAATGGGACAGGGGATGTTGGATCAGTTCTTC
-,TRBV27,TRBJ1-1,-,CASARGRNTEAFF,TGTGCCAGCGCCCGAGGCAGGAACACTGAAGCTTTCTTT
-,TRBV7-3,TRBJ2-7,-,CASSLTWRDEQYF,TGTGCCAGCAGCTTAACGTGGAGGGACGAGCAGTACTTC
-,TRBV5-1,TRBJ2-5,TRBD2,CASSLAGLAGQETQYF,TGCGCCAGCAGCTTGGCCGGACTAGCGGGCCAAGAGACCCAGTACTTC
once,TRBV7-2,TRBJ2-5,TRBD2,CASSRRRLAGAETQYF,TGTGCCAGCAGTCGGAGGCGGCTAGCGGGAGCGGAGACCCAGTACTTC
-,TRBV6-6,TRBJ2-2,TRBD2,CASNPSGSFPGELFF,TGTGCCAGCAACCCTAGCGGGAGCTTTCCCGGGGAGCTGTTTTTT
once,TRBV29-1,TRBJ1-3,TRBD1,CSVGQGIGNTIYF,TGCAGCGTTGGACAGGGGATAGGAAACACCATATATTTT
-,TRBV29-1,TRBJ2-2,TRBD2,CSVEVLAGATGELFF,TGCAGCGTTGAAGTTCTAGCGGGAGCTACCGGGGAGCTGTTTTTT
-,TRBV24-1,TRBJ1-2,TRBD1,CATPDRVEGYTF,TGTGCCACCCCGGACAGGGTGGAAGGCTACACCTTC
-,TRBV5-4,TRBJ2-5,TRBD2,CASSLGSSGYQETQYF,TGTGCCAGCAGCTTGGGGTCTAGCGGGTACCAAGAGACCCAGTACTTC
-,TRBV14,TRBJ1-2,-,CASSPGLRYGYTF,TGTGCCAGCAGCCCGGGACTCCGCTATGGCTACACCTTC